Shown below are 19 T cell receptor beta chains from a single sample sequenced in a study of prognosis after radiotherapy for stage I lung cancer (dated by TCRdb to about 2021). These reads were obtained on an Illumina HiSeq 3000. The TCR beta CDR3 region was amplified from genomic DNA by two rounds of multiplex PCR. In the first round of PCR, primers specific to each TRBV and TRBJ gene were used, and the primer sequences are filed in Chinese patent CN105087789A. TCRdb applied fastp at Q25 and MiXCR to the public reads, then kept only in-frame beta chains. Here each entry gathers all rows of one CDR3 protein and keeps the most common genes and DNA. Within this sample are more than 15,000 distinct CDR3 sequences, with about 17% of them counted one time only. The ten largest clones capture 35% to 45% of the sample. Material: PBMCs, obtained before or after stereotactic body radiation therapy (not recorded which). The receptors were sampled from a donor over 45 with non-small cell lung cancer.

This clonotype was recorded many times. The chain links TRBV20-1 to TRBJ2-1, with D maybe TRBD2 (6 bases). V lost 0 bases and J 6 bases, leaving 15 bases between the germline ends. CDR1 is DFQATT and CDR2 is SNEGSKA in the germline V gene (reference sequence). The CDR3 spans 15 residues. The CDR3 DNA reads TGCAGTGCTAGAGATTCGGAGGGGATCGGCAATGAGCAGTTCTTC. Amino acid sequence: CSARDSEGIGNEQFF.

About this clonotype itself: Given a far larger clone just one base away, this is likely a sequencing read error. The rearrangement joins TRBV29-1 to TRBJ2-7, with TRBD2 as a possible D gene (6 bases). Germline V lookup: CDR1 SQVTM, CDR2 ANQGSEA. The CDR3 totals 12 residues. V gave up 7 bases and J gave up 7 bases, with 17 bases separating them. The CDR3 loop is CSAGTDYNEQYF. Written as DNA, the CDR3 is TGCAGCGCCGGGACTGACTACAATGAGCAGTACTTC.

This clonotype was recorded at least ten times. The genes are TRBV30 and TRBJ1-4, with 8 bases fitting TRBD1. The junction had 2 bases not matched to a gene; V was cut back by 2 bases and J by 3 bases. The CDR3 consists of 14 residues. CDR1 GTSNPN and CDR2 SVGIG come from the germline V gene (reference sequence). The CDR3 loop reads CAWSTTGANEKLFF. For the CDR3, the DNA is TGTGCCTGGAGTACGACAGGGGCTAATGAAAAACTGTTTTTT.

Judged by abundance, this clonotype is medium-sized. This chain uses TRBV6-2 or TRBV6-3 with TRBJ1-2; 8 bases agree with TRBD1. The CDR3 totals 15 residues. With 5 bases clipped from V and 4 bases from J, the junction kept 9 bases outside the gene matches. Germline V gene lookup returns CDR1 MNHEY and CDR2 SVGEGT. This CDR3 is CASSTRTGRAYGYTF. Written as DNA, the CDR3 is TGTGCCAGCAGTACCCGGACAGGGAGGGCCTATGGCTACACCTTC.

Turning to this clonotype: A much more abundant neighbour one base away suggests this may be a read error. The V call is TRBV6-4, the J call TRBJ2-5, with D unresolved. CDR1 is MRHNA, CDR2 SNTAGT, per germline. The CDR3 totals 10 residues. CDR3 sequence: CATSAETQYF. CDR3 DNA sequence: TGTGCCACCAGTGCTGAGACCCAGTACTTC.

This clonotype came up a few times. The J gene is TRBJ2-7, the V gene TRBV28, with D unclear. This CDR3 spans 16 amino acids. Germline CDR1 and CDR2: MDHEN and SYDVKM. V shed 6 bases and J shed 0 bases, with 18 bases lying between them. This CDR3 is CASSLDLARSSYEQYF. CDR3 sequence (DNA): TGTGCCAGCAGCCTCGACTTGGCTAGGAGCTCCTACGAGCAGTACTTC.

This clonotype was recorded many times. The CDR3 spells CASSYSTSLSKGTQYF. The CDR3 nucleotides read TGTGCCAGCAGTTACTCTACCAGCCTATCGAAGGGTACGCAGTATTTT. This chain links TRBV6-2 or TRBV6-3 with TRBJ2-3, with D uncertain. Germline V gives CDR1 MNHEY, CDR2 SVGEGT. V shed 0 bases and J shed 8 bases, with 18 bases lying between them. This CDR3 has 16 amino acids.

This clonotype was counted ten times or more. This sequence joins TRBV9 and TRBJ2-1; tentatively, D is TRBD1 (5 bases). CDR3 size: 16 residues. Germline CDR1 reads SGDLS; CDR2 reads YYNGEE. With 0 bases removed from V and 0 bases from J, the gap between germline ends came to 10 bases. CDR3 sequence (DNA): TGTGCCAGCAGCGTAGACGGACATAACTCCTACAATGAGCAGTTCTTC. Protein: CASSVDGHNSYNEQFF.

This clonotype was recorded at least ten times. The rearrangement joins TRBV5-4 to TRBJ2-3; 9 bases fit TRBD1. The V gene end was trimmed by 1 base and the J gene end by 6 bases; junction bases not matched to a gene: 6. Germline loops: CDR1 SGHNT, CDR2 YYREEE (reference sequence). The CDR3 length is 15 residues. The DNA for the CDR3 is TGTGCCAGCAGCTTGAGGACAGGGGTTGGGGATACGCAGTATTTT. Protein product: CASSLRTGVGDTQYF.

Many counts were recorded for this clonotype. The CDR3 sequence: CASSVSRGGKETQYF. The DNA of the CDR3 is TGTGCCAGCAGCGTTTCCCGGGGGGGCAAAGAGACCCAGTACTTC. The genes are TRBV11-2 and TRBJ2-5, with 8 positions matching TRBD2. V was pared by 5 bases and J by 3 bases, with 8 bases of the junction left unmatched. Germline CDR1 and CDR2: SGHAT and FQNNGV. The CDR3 has 15 residues.

This clonotype was recorded at least ten times. The rearrangement links TRBV19 to TRBJ2-1, with 7 bases that match TRBD1. CDR3 length equals 13 residues. Germline CDR1 LNHDA, CDR2 SQIVND (reference sequence). V was clipped by 1 base and J by 10 bases; unmatched bases: 4. DNA for the CDR3: TGTGCCAGTAGTATAGGAGCCAGGGGGGAGCAGTTCTTC. Its translation: CASSIGARGEQFF.

This clonotype was picked up many times. V and J are TRBV20-1 and TRBJ2-1; TRBD1 or TRBD2 may be the D gene (6 bases each). V shed 6 bases and J shed 2 bases, with 14 bases lying between them. The germline V gene encodes CDR1 DFQATT and CDR2 SNEGSKA (reference sequence). The CDR3 covers 14 residues. CDR3 in DNA: TGCAGTGCAAAGCGAGGGGGGCCCTACAATGAGCAGTTCTTC. Its protein product is CSAKRGGPYNEQFF.

This clonotype was recorded at least ten times. The chain employs TRBV7-3 and TRBJ2-6; the match to TRBD1 covers 7 bases. V shed 1 base and J 0 bases; nucleotides not matched to a gene: 6. CDR3 length: 18 residues. The V gene's germline CDR1 is SGHTA and CDR2 FQGTGA. The CDR3 loop is CASSLKGGPLSGANVLTF. The CDR3 DNA follows: TGTGCCAGCAGCTTAAAAGGGGGCCCCCTCTCTGGGGCCAACGTCCTGACTTTC. Variable domain in full (rest from reference TRBV7-3 and TRBJ2-6): GAGVSQTPSNKVTEKGKYVELRCDPISGHTALYWYRQSLGQGPEFLIYFQGTGAADDSGLPNDRFFAVRPEGSVSTLKIQRTERGDSAVYLCASSLKGGPLSGANVLTFGAGSRLTVL.

This clonotype was seen ten or more times. The chain couples TRBV18 to TRBJ2-5, with D perhaps assigned TRBD1 or TRBD2 (5 bases each). CDR3 size: 13 residues. Germline lookup yields CDR1 KGHSH and CDR2 LQKENI. V lost 3 bases to trimming and J lost 5 bases, with 10 bases between them. This chain's CDR3 is CASSPGPDETQYF. CDR3 coding DNA: TGTGCCAGCTCACCGGGACCGGATGAGACCCAGTACTTC.

This clonotype appeared many times. The V call is TRBV27, the J call TRBJ2-1; 14 bases map to TRBD2. The J segment lost 1 base and the V segment lost 8 bases, leaving 4 bases of the junction unmatched. The length of the CDR3 is 16 residues. Germline V CDR1 and CDR2: MNHEY, SMNVEV (reference sequence). Here the CDR3 DNA reads TGTGCCAGCGGAAGACTAGCGGGAGGGTCCTACAATGAGCAGTTCTTC. As protein: CASGRLAGGSYNEQFF.

This clonotype showed up many times. As DNA, the CDR3 is TGTGCCAGCAGCTTAGCGGGCAGGTCCGAGGGCTACACCTTC. It yields the protein CASSLAGRSEGYTF. V is TRBV7-8 and J is TRBJ1-2; no definite D call. Germline V CDR1 and CDR2: SGHVS, FQNEAQ. Between the trimmed V and J ends, which lost 0 bases and 8 bases, there was a span of 13 bases. CDR3 length: 14 amino acids.

This clonotype has a count of ten or more. The V and J genes are TRBV6-1 and TRBJ2-2; D is undetermined. V lost 8 bases and J 0 bases, leaving 7 bases between the germline ends. The CDR3 is 13 residues long. Germline CDR1 reads MNHNS; CDR2 reads SASEGT. In nucleotides, the CDR3 is TGTGCCAGCTCGGCAGCGAACACCGGGGAGCTGTTTTTT. It is translated as CASSAANTGELFF.

This clonotype was observed at least ten times. The J gene is TRBJ1-2, the V gene TRBV5-4; no definite D call. Germline CDR1 is SGHNT and CDR2 is YYREEE (reference sequence). This CDR3 comprises 14 residues. Trimming pared 3 bases from V and 0 bases from J, leaving 9 bases between. The CDR3 bases are TGTGCCAGCAGCTGGTCAGCCTCTAACTATGGCTACACCTTC. Translating it yields CASSWSASNYGYTF.

This clonotype has a count of ten or more. The J gene is TRBJ2-7, the V gene TRBV4-2; 10 nucleotides line up with TRBD1. The CDR3 spans 15 residues. Trimming at V came to 4 bases and at J to 3 bases, leaving 6 bases not matched to a gene. Per germline, CDR1 LGHNA and CDR2 YNFKEQ. The CDR3 sequence: CASSPRGQGLYEQYF. For the CDR3, the DNA is TGTGCCAGCAGCCCGCGGGGACAGGGGCTCTACGAGCAGTACTTC.